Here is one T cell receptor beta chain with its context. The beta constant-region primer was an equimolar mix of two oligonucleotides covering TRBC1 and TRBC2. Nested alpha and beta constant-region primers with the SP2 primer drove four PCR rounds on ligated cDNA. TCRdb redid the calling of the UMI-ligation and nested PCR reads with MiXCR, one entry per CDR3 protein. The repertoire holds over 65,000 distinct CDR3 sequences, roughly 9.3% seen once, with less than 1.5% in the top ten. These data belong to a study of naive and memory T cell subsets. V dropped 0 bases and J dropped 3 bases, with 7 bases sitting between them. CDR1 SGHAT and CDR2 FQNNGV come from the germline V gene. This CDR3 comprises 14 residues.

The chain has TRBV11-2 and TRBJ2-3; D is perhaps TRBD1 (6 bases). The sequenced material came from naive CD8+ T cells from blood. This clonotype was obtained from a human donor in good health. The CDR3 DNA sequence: TGTGCCAGCAGCTTAGAAACAGGGACAGATACGCAGTATTTT. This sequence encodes CASSLETGTDTQYF.